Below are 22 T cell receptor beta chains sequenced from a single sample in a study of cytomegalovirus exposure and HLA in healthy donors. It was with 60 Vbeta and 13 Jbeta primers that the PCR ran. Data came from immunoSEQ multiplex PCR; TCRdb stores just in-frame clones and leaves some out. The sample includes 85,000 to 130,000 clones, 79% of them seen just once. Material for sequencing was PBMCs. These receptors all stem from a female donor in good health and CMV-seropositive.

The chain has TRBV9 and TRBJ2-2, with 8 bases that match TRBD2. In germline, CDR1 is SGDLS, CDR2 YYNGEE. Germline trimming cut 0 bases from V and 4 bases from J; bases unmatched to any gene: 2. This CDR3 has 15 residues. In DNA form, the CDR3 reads TGTGCCAGCAGCGTAGTAGCGGGGTCCACCGGGGAGCTGTTTTTT. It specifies CASSVVAGSTGELFF.

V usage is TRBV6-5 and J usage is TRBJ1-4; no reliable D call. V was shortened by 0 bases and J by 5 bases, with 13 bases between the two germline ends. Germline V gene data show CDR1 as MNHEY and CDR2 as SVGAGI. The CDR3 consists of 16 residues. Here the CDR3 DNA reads TGTGCCAGCAGTTACTCGAGGGCCCAGATAAATGAAAAACTGTTTTTT. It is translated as CASSYSRAQINEKLFF.

CDR3 protein: CASSLEGLAGGRTDTQYF. The CDR3 nucleotides read TGTGCCAGCAGCTTGGAAGGACTAGCGGGAGGGCGCACAGATACGCAGTATTTT. The J gene is TRBJ2-3, the V gene TRBV5-4; 15 positions agree with TRBD2. The J segment lost 1 base and the V segment lost 0 bases, leaving 3 bases of the junction unmatched. The CDR3 length is 18 residues. The germline V gene encodes CDR1 SGHNT and CDR2 YYREEE (reference sequence).

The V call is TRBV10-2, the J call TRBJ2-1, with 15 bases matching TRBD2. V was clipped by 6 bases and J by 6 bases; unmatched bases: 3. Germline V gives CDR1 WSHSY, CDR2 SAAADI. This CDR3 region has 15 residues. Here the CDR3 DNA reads TGCGCCAGCAGCAAGGGACTAGCGGGAGGCAATGAGCAGTTCTTC. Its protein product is CASSKGLAGGNEQFF.

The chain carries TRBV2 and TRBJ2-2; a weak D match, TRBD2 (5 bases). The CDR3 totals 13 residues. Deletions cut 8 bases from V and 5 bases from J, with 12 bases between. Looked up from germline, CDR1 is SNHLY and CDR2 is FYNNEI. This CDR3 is CASGRGETGELFF. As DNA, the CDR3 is TGTGCCAGCGGACGGGGTGAGACCGGGGAGCTGTTTTTT.

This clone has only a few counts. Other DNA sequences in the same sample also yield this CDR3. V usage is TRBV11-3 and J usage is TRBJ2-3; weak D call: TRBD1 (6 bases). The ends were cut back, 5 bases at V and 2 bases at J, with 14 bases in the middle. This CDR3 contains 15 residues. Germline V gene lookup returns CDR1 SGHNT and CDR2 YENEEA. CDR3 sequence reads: CASSPGGGPTDTQYF. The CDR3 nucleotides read TGTGCCAGCAGCCCCGGTGGGGGCCCCACAGATACGCAGTATTTT.

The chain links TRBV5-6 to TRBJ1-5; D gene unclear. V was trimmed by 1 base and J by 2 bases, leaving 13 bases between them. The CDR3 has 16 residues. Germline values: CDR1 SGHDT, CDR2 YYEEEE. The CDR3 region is CASSLRVLAGNQPQHF. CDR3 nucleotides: TGTGCCAGCAGCTTGCGAGTTCTAGCGGGCAATCAGCCCCAGCATTTT.

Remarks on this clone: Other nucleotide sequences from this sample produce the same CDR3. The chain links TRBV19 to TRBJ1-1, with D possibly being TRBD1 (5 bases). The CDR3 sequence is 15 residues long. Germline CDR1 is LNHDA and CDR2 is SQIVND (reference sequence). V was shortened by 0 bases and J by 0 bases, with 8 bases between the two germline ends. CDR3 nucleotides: TGTGCCAGTAGTATAGACCGGGGGATGAACACTGAAGCTTTCTTT. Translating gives CASSIDRGMNTEAFF.

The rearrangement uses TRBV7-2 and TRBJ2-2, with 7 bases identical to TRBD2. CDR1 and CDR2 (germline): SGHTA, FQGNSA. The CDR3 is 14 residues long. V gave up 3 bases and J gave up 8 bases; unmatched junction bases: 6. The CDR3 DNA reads TGTGCCAGCAGCTTGTATGGAGCGGGGGGGGAGCTGTTTTTT. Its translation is CASSLYGAGGELFF.

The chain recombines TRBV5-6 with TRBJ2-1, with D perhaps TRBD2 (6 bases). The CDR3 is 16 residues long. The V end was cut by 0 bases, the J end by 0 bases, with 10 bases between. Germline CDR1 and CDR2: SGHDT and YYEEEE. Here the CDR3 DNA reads TGTGCCAGCAGCTTGGGCGGAGGGTCCTCCTACAATGAGCAGTTCTTC. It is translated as CASSLGGGSSYNEQFF.

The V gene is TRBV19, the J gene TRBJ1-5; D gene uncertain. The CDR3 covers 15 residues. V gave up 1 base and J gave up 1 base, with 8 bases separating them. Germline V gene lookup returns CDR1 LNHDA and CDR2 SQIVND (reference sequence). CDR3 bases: TGTGCCAGTAGTATAGGTTCCAGAAGCAATCAGCCCCAGCATTTT. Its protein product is CASSIGSRSNQPQHF. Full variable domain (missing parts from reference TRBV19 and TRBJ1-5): DGGITQSPKYLFRKEGQNVTLSCEQNLNHDAMYWYRQDPGQGLRLIYYSQIVNDFQKGDIAEGYSVSREKKESFPLTVTSAQKNPTAFYLCASSIGSRSNQPQHFGDGTRLSIL.

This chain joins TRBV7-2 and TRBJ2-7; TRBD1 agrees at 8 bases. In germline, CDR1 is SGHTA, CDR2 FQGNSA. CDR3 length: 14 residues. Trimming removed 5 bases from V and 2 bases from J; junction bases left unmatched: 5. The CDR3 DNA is TGTGCCAGCAGCCCCGGACAGGGCCCCTACGAGCAGTACTTC. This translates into CASSPGQGPYEQYF.

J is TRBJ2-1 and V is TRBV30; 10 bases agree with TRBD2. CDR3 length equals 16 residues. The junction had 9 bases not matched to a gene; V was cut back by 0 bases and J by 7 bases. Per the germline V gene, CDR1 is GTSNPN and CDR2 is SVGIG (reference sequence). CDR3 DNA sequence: TGTGCCTGGAGTGTACGTCAGCGGGAGGGCCTGAATGAGCAGTTCTTC. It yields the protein CAWSVRQREGLNEQFF.

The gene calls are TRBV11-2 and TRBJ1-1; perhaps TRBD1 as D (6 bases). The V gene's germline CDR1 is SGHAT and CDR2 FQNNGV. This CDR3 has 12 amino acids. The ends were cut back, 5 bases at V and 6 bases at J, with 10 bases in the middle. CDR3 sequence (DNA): TGTGCCAGCAGCCCACAGGGAGCTGAAGCTTTCTTT. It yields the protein CASSPQGAEAFF. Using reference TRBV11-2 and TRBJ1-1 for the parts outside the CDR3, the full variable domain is EAGVAQSPRYKIIEKRQSVAFWCNPISGHATLYWYQQILGQGPKLLIQFQNNGVVDDSQLPKDRFSAERLKGVDSTLKIQPAKLEDSAVYLCASSPQGAEAFFGQGTRLTVV.

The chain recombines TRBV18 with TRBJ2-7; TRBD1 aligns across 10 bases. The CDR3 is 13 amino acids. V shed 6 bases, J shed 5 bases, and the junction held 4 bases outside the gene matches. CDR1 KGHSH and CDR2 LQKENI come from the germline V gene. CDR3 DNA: TGTGCCAGCTCCCGGGGGACAGGGGACGAGCAGTACTTC. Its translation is CASSRGTGDEQYF.

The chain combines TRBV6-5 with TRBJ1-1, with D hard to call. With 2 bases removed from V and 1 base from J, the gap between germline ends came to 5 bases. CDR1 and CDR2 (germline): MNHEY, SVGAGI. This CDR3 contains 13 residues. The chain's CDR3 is CASSYRQNTEAFF. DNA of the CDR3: TGTGCCAGCAGTTACCGACAGAACACTGAAGCTTTCTTT.

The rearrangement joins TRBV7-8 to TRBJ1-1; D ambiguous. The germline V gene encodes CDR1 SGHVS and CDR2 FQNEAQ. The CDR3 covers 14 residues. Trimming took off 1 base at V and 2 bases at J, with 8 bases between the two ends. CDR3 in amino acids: CASSLGVGNTEAFF. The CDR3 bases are TGTGCCAGCAGCTTAGGGGTGGGCAACACTGAAGCTTTCTTT.

CDR3 DNA: TGTGGACAGGGTTATACCGGGGAGCTGTTTTTT. It specifies CGQGYTGELFF. The gene calls are TRBV30 and TRBJ2-2; TRBD1 aligns across 7 bases. The CDR3 runs 11 residues. Germline V gene data show CDR1 as GTSNPN and CDR2 as SVGIG (reference sequence). Full variable domain (remainder filled in from reference TRBV30 and TRBJ2-2): SQTIHQWPATLVQPVGSPLSLECTVEGTSNPNLYWYRQAAGRGLQLLFYSVGIGQISSEVPQNLSASRPQDRQFILSSKKLLLSDSGFYLCGQGYTGELFFGEGSRLTVL.

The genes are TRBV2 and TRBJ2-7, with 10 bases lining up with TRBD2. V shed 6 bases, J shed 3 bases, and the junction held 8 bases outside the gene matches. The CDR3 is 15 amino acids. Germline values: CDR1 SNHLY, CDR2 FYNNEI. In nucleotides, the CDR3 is TGTGCCAGCAGCCCCCAGCGGGAGGGCCGCTACGAGCAGTACTTC. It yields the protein CASSPQREGRYEQYF.

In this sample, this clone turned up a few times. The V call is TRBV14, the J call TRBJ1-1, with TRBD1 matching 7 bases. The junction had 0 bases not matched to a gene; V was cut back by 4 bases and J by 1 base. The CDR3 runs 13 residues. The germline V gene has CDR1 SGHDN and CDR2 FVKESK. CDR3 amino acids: CASSRQGNTEAFF. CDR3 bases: TGTGCCAGCAGCCGACAGGGGAACACTGAAGCTTTCTTT.

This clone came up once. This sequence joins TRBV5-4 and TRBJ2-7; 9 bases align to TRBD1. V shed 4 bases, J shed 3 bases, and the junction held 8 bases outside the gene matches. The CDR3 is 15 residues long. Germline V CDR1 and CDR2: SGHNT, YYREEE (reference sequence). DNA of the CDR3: TGTGCCAGCAGCCCCGGGACAGGGAGGAACTACGAGCAGTACTTC. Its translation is CASSPGTGRNYEQYF.

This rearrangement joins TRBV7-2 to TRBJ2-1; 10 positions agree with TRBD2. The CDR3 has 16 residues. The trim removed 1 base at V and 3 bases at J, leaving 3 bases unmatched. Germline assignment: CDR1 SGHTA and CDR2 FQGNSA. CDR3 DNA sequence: TGTGCCAGCAGCTTAGGGCTAGCGGGGGTCTACAATGAGCAGTTCTTC. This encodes CASSLGLAGVYNEQFF.